This T cell receptor beta chain is from a study of T cells in tumors and immune-related adverse events (dated by TCRdb to the early 2020s). Using the immunoSEQ assay, the TCR beta locus was amplified and sequenced, producing bulk TCR Vbeta CDR3 data. Per the authors' processing: Non-productive CDR3s, sequences shorter than 7 amino acids, and those not starting with C or ending with F/W were excluded. Analysis was restricted to specimens with at least 1000 reads, and clonotypes were defined at the amino acid level. Clonality was calculated as 1 minus Pielou's evenness. Library sizes were equalized by abundance-weighted random subsampling with replacement, repeated 100 times to report 95% confidence intervals. Repertoire overlap was quantified using the Morisita overlap index, and the top 40 clones per specimen were examined for overlap with the irAE. TCRdb took over this immuneACCESS table, retaining in-frame rearrangements with V and J assigned. Such tables are incomplete; in checked studies, under half of the missing clones stem from an unresolved V gene, and the remainder is unexplained. Clonal size and the V and J genes are those of that table, whereas D and trimming came from the DNA. The sample has roughly 5,000 clones on record, around 60% of them singletons. The ten most abundant clones make up 5.7% of the sample.

A note on this clone: Which antigen it targets is not known. Per-base quality was not reported, and no clone a single base away is much larger than it.

In the germline V gene, CDR1 corresponds to SNHLY and CDR2 to FYNNEI. Taken from cysteine to phenylalanine, the CDR3 has 14 residues. CDR3 DNA is the only sequence kept; it has 42 bases, read in frame from the first base. The germline V end is reduced by 4 bases and the J end by 3 bases; junction bases left unmatched: 5. The meaning of the sample's treatment or condition label: nivolumab (PD-1 blockade) given before sampling. The DNeasy Blood and Tissue Kit was used to extract DNA from formalin-fixed paraffin-embedded specimens. This clonotype was obtained from a female donor with metastatic renal cell carcinoma. The chain is encoded by TRBV2 joined to TRBJ2-7; TRBD2 fits 8 bases in the junction. Sequencing was performed on gut tissue, taken from a patient treated with anti-PD-1 therapy. The DNA reads TGTGCCAGCAGTGTGCTGGCGGGGGGCTACGAGCAGTACTTC. Its protein product is CASSVLAGGYEQYF.